This is a list of T cell receptor beta chains from one sample in a study of neurological immune-mediated disorders. TCRdb re-called the 5' RACE reads with MiXCR, one entry per CDR3 protein. The sample lists tens of thousands of distinct CDR3 sequences; 6.5% to 7.5% were seen once. Material for sequencing was CD4+ T cells from blood. The receptor set was obtained from a man aged 45-65 years in good health. Each CDR3 is given with its conserved first and last residue. A D gene is named only where the DNA matches it firmly. Only some rows state a clone size, as once, few, many or a class for expanded clones.

TRBJ2-5 | TRBV9 | many | TRBD1 | CASSVGTGMETQYF | TGTGCCAGCAGCGTAGGGACAGGGATGGAGACCCAGTACTTC
TRBJ2-7 | TRBV12-3/TRBV12-4 | many | . | CASSLGTPVFEQYF | TGTGCCAGCAGTTTAGGGACTCCAGTTTTCGAGCAGTACTTC
TRBJ2-6 | TRBV25-1 | many | . | CASKTDGNVLTF | TGTGCCAGCAAGACTGACGGCAACGTCCTGACTTTC
TRBJ1-3 | TRBV20-1 | many | . | CSAKLGGSGNTIYF | TGCAGTGCTAAGTTAGGGGGCTCTGGAAACACCATATATTTT
TRBJ2-1 | TRBV7-8 | many | TRBD2 | CASSLAGSGTDYNEQFF | TGTGCCAGCAGCTTAGCGGGGAGCGGGACCGACTACAATGAGCAGTTCTTC
TRBJ2-7 | TRBV28 | . | TRBD2 | CASSLGLPSSYEQYF | TGTGCCAGCAGTTTGGGACTACCCAGCTCCTACGAGCAGTACTTC
TRBJ1-6 | TRBV25-1 | many | . | CASSRSYGRLSSYNSPLHF | TGTGCCAGCAGCCGATCCTACGGGCGGCTGAGCTCCTATAATTCACCCCTCCACTTT
TRBJ2-3 | TRBV18 | . | . | CATSPPNGGLRTDTQYF | TGTGCCACCTCACCACCGAACGGGGGATTGAGGACAGATACGCAGTATTTT
TRBJ2-7 | TRBV28 | many | . | CASSSRWARYEQYF | TGTGCCAGCAGCTCACGGTGGGCACGATACGAGCAGTACTTC
TRBJ2-7 | TRBV14 | many | . | CASSLLGGYEQYF | TGTGCCAGCAGCCTCTTAGGGGGATACGAGCAGTACTTC